This T cell receptor (beta chain) is drawn from a study of T-cell memory formation after mild COVID-19. Study at large: TCR clusters largely stayed donor specific.

Germline-derived CDR1 and CDR2 are SGHVT and SQSDAQ. Germline trimming cut 9 bases from V and 3 bases from J; bases unmatched to any gene: 11. The CDR3 is made up of 14 amino acids. Via MiXCR, TCRdb re-called the 5' RACE reads, giving one row per CDR3 protein. The repertoire holds hundreds of thousands of distinct CDR3 sequences, with approximately 19% as singletons. V and J are TRBV7-4 and TRBJ2-7; 7 bases match TRBD1. The receptor comes from a man aged 18 to 29 who had mild COVID-19 (a few samples of this study predate the infection). Cell type and time point are not known. Material: PBMCs or a T cell subset sorted from them (not recorded which). This chain's CDR3 is CARKNTGTDYEQYF. The CDR3 DNA reads TGTGCCAGGAAAAATACCGGGACAGACTACGAGCAGTACTTC.